A selection of T cell receptor beta chains follows, all from one sample in a study of blood T cell repertoires in COVID-19. Produced via immunoSEQ multiplex PCR; TCRdb's table is partial and in-frame only. The repertoire includes 190,000 or so clones, about 89% of them detected once, and approximately 2.7% sits in the top ten. Sequenced input: peripheral blood. The receptor source for this set is a man in his forties with active or convalescent COVID-19. The CDR3 runs from the conserved cysteine through the conserved F or W. A D gene is named only where the DNA matches it firmly. The size entry is marked missing in some rows and otherwise reads once, few, many or a size class.

>TRBJ2-1|TRBV6-2/TRBV6-3|NA|NA
CASSATRHSYNEQFF
TGTGCCAGCAGTGCAACAAGACACTCCTACAATGAGCAGTTCTTC
>TRBJ2-1|TRBV6-1|NA|NA
CASSESVGRVGEQFF
TGTGCCAGCAGTGAATCTGTTGGCAGGGTTGGTGAGCAGTTCTTC
>TRBJ2-1|TRBV27|TRBD1|NA
CASSLGQGTSNEQFF
TGTGCCAGCAGTTTAGGACAGGGGACGAGCAATGAGCAGTTCTTC
>TRBJ1-1|TRBV9|TRBD1|NA
CASSPSGTANTEAFF
TGTGCCAGCAGCCCCTCCGGGACAGCTAACACTGAAGCTTTCTTT
>TRBJ2-1|TRBV7-9|NA|NA
CASSLGRGLKYNEQFF
TGTGCCAGCAGCTTAGGCAGGGGATTGAAGTACAATGAGCAGTTCTTC
>TRBJ1-2|TRBV9|TRBD1|NA
CASSVGLTGQGMSDGYTF
TGTGCCAGCAGCGTAGGGCTCACAGGACAGGGAATGAGTGACGGCTACACCTTC
>TRBJ1-5|TRBV3-1/TRBV3-2|TRBD1|once
CASSHGAPRQGLDQPQHF
TGTGCCAGCAGCCATGGGGCCCCCCGACAGGGGTTGGATCAGCCCCAGCATTTT
>TRBJ2-7|TRBV20-1|TRBD2|NA
CSASAALVSGGTRYEQYF
TGCAGTGCTAGTGCTGCTCTGGTTAGCGGGGGGACCCGCTACGAGCAGTACTTC
>TRBJ2-1|TRBV7-8|TRBD2|once
CASSPAGGIYNEQFF
TGTGCCAGCAGTCCTGCGGGGGGCATCTACAATGAGCAGTTCTTC
>TRBJ2-7|TRBV11-2|NA|NA
CASSLDRDRSYEQYF
TGTGCCAGCAGCTTAGACAGAGACAGATCCTACGAGCAGTACTTC
>TRBJ2-3|TRBV27|TRBD2|NA
CASSLSSSGGRGTQYF
TGTGCCAGCAGTTTATCGTCTAGCGGGGGGAGGGGTACGCAGTATTTT
>TRBJ1-4|TRBV28|NA|NA
CASSLVRGNEKLFF
TGTGCCAGCAGTTTAGTTAGGGGGAATGAAAAACTGTTTTTT
>TRBJ2-5|TRBV5-6|NA|NA
CASSLVGAVETQYF
TGTGCCAGCAGCTTGGTTGGGGCCGTAGAGACCCAGTACTTC
>TRBJ2-6|TRBV5-8|TRBD1|NA
CASSWGQSTTGANVLTF
TGTGCCAGCAGCTGGGGACAGAGTACTACTGGGGCCAACGTCCTGACTTTC
>TRBJ1-2|TRBV28|NA|NA
CASSRQNYGYTF
TGTGCCAGCAGCCGACAGAACTATGGCTACACCTTC
>TRBJ1-6|TRBV10-3|NA|NA
CAISDQGYYSPLHF
TGTGCCATCAGTGACCAGGGTTATTATTCACCCCTCCACTTT
>TRBJ2-7|TRBV4-3|NA|NA
CASSQVGGRGPLSYEQYF
TGCGCCAGCAGCCAAGTAGGAGGGCGGGGACCGCTCTCCTACGAGCAGTACTTC
>TRBJ2-1|TRBV11-2|TRBD2|NA
CASSFSSGGAYNEQFF
TGTGCCAGCAGCTTTTCTAGCGGGGGGGCTTACAATGAGCAGTTCTTC
>TRBJ1-2|TRBV6-2/TRBV6-3|TRBD1|NA
CASSDPGGGNGYTF
TGTGCCAGCAGCGACCCAGGGGGCGGAAATGGCTACACCTTC
>TRBJ2-3|TRBV9|TRBD2|NA
CASSVVGLATDTQYF
TGTGCCAGCAGCGTAGTGGGACTAGCAACAGATACGCAGTATTTT
>TRBJ2-3|TRBV28|TRBD2|once
CASSSKAGLRVDTQYF
TGTGCCAGCAGCTCCAAAGCGGGGCTCCGGGTAGATACGCAGTATTTT
>TRBJ2-2|TRBV11-3|TRBD2|once
CASSIAGTTNTGELFF
TGTGCCAGCAGCATCGCCGGGACTACGAACACCGGGGAGCTGTTTTTT
>TRBJ2-1|TRBV4-3|TRBD1|NA
CASSQEWDRGDNEQFF
TGCGCCAGCAGCCAGGAATGGGACAGGGGGGATAATGAGCAGTTCTTC
>TRBJ2-7|TRBV30|NA|once
CAWSVQGYEQYF
TGTGCCTGGAGTGTTCAGGGGTACGAGCAGTACTTC
>TRBJ2-3|TRBV10-1|NA|once
CASSVGLLGTDTQYF
TGCGCCAGCAGCGTAGGACTGTTAGGCACAGATACGCAGTATTTT